This TCR beta chain originates from a study of read filtering for tumor transcriptome and immune sequencing. Deletions cut 0 bases from V and 0 bases from J, with 6 bases between. This CDR3 has 15 residues. Germline CDR1 is MGHRA and CDR2 is YSYEKL. This clonotype appeared many times. The antigen remains undetermined. This library used around 0.4 ug RNA and molecular barcoded adaptors spanning alpha/delta and beta/gamma chains. TCRdb processed the reads anew with MiXCR; each CDR3 protein has one entry. Of approximately 38,000 distinct CDR3 sequences in the sample, approximately 15% were seen once. General observations from the study: IR-seq and RNA-seq agreed better without single-read clonotypes. Compared with RNA-seq, IR-seq gave much higher clonotype depth and reliability.

The specimen sequenced was a population of CD138-negative cells sorted from bone marrow. The clonotype was recovered from a donor over 35 with multiple myeloma. This sequence joins TRBV4-1 and TRBJ2-1; D is undetermined. In DNA, the CDR3 is TGCGCCAGCAGCCAAGAACGGGCCTCCTACAATGAGCAGTTCTTC. Protein: CASSQERASYNEQFF.